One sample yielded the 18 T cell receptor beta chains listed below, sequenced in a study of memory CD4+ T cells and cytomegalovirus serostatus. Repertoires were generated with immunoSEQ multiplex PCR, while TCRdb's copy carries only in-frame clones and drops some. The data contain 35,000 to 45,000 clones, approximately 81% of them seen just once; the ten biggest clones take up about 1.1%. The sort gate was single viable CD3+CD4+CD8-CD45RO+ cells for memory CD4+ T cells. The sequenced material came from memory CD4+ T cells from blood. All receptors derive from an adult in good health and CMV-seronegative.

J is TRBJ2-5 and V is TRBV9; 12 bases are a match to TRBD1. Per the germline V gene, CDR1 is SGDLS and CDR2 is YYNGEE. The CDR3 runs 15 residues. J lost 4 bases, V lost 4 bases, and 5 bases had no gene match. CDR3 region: CASSIPGQGAETQYF. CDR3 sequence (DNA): TGTGCCAGCAGCATTCCGGGACAGGGGGCAGAGACCCAGTACTTC. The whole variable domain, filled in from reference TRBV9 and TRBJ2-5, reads DSGVTQTPKHLITATGQRVTLRCSPRSGDLSVYWYQQSLDQGLQFLIQYYNGEERAKGNILERFSAQQFPDLHSELNLSSLELGDSALYFCASSIPGQGAETQYFGPGTRLLVL.

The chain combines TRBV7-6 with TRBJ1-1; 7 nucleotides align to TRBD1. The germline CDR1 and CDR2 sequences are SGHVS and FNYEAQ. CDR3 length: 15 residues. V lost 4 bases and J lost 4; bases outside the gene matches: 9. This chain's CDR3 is CASSSRGQSSTEAFF. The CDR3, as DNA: TGTGCCAGCAGCTCCCGGGGACAGAGTAGCACTGAAGCTTTCTTT.

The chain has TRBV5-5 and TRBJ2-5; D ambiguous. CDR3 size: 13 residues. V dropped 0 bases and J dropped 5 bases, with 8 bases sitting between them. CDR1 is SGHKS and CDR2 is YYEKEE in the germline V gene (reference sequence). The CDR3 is CASSLAKEETQYF. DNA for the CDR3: TGTGCCAGCAGCTTGGCGAAGGAGGAGACCCAGTACTTC.

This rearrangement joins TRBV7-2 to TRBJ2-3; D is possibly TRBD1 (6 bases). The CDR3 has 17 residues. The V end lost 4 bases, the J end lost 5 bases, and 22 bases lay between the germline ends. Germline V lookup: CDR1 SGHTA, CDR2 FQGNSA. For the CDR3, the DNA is TGTGCCAGCAGCTCCCTGGGCCTGGGCTCACAGGGAGATACGCAGTATTTT. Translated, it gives CASSSLGLGSQGDTQYF.

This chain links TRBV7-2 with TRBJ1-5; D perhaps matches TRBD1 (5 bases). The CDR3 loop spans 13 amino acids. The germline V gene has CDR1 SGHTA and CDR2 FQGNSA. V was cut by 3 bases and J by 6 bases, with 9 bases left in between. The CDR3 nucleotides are TGTGCCAGCAGCTTTGGGACTCCTCAGCCCCAGCATTTT. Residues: CASSFGTPQPQHF.

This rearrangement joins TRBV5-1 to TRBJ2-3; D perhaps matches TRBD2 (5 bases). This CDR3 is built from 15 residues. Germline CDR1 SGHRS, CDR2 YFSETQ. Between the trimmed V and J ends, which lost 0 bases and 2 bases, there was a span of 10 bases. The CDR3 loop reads CASSLGPRATDTQYF. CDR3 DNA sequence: TGCGCCAGCAGCTTGGGCCCGAGGGCCACAGATACGCAGTATTTT.

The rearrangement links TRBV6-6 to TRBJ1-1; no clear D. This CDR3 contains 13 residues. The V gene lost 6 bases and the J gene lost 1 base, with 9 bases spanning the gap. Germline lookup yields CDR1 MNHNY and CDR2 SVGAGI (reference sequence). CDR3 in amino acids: CASSPIWNTEAFF. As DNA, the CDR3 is TGTGCCAGCAGCCCTATATGGAACACTGAAGCTTTCTTT.

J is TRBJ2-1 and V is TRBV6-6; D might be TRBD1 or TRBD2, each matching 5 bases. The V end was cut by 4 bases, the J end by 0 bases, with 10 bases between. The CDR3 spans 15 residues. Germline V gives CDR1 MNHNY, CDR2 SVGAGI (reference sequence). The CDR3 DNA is TGTGCCAGCAGTTTAGGGGAGAGCTCCTACAATGAGCAGTTCTTC. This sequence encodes CASSLGESSYNEQFF.

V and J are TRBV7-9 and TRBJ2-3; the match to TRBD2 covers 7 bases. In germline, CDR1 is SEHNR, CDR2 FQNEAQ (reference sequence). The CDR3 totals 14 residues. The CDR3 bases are TGTGTTTACAGCGGGGCAGGGCACACAGATACGCAGTATTTT. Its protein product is CVYSGAGHTDTQYF.

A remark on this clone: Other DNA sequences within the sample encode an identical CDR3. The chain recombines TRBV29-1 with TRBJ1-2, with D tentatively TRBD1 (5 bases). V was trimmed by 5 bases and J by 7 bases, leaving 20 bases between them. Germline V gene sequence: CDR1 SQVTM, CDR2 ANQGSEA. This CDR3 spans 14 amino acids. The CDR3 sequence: CSVSGTGDLSGYTF. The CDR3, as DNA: TGCAGCGTTTCGGGTACAGGCGACCTCAGTGGCTACACCTTC.

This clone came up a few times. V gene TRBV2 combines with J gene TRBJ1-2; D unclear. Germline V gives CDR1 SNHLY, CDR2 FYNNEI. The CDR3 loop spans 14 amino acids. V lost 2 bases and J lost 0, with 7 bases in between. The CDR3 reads CASSERFSNYGYTF. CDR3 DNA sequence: TGTGCCAGCAGTGAACGTTTTTCTAACTATGGCTACACCTTC. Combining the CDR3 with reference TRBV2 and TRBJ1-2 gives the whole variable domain EPEVTQTPSHQVTQMGQEVILRCVPISNHLYFYWYRQILGQKVEFLVSFYNNEISEKSEIFDDQFSVERPDGSNFTLKIRSTKLEDSAMYFCASSERFSNYGYTFGSGTRLTVV.

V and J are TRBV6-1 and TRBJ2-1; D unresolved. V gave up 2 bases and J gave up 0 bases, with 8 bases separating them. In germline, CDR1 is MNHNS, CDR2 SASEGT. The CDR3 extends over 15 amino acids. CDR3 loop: CASSERFSSYNEQFF. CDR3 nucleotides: TGTGCCAGCAGTGAAAGGTTTAGCTCCTACAATGAGCAGTTCTTC.

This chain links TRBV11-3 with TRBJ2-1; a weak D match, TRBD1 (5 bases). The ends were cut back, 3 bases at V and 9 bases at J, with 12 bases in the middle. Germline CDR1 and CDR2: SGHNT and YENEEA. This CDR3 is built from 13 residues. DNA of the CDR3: TGTGCCAGCAGCTTTGGACATGGCGGTGAGCAGTTCTTC. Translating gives CASSFGHGGEQFF.

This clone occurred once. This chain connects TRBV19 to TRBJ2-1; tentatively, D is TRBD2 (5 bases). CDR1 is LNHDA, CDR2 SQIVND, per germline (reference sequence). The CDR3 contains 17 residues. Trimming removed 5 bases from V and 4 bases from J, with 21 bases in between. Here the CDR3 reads CASSPLLRTRTYNEQFF. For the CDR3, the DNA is TGTGCCAGTAGTCCTTTGCTACGGACTCGGACTTACAATGAGCAGTTCTTC.

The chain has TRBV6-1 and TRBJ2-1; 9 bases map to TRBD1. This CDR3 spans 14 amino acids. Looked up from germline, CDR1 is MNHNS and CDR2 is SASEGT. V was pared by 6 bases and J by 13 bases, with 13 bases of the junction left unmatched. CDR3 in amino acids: CASSLEDRGSSQFF. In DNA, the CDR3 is TGTGCCAGCAGCCTAGAAGACAGGGGGTCCTCTCAGTTCTTC.

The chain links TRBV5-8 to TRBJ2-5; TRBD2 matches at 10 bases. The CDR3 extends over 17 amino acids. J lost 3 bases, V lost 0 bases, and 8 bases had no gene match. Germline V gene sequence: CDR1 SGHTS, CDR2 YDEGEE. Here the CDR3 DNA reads TGTGCCAGCAGCTTGGGACTAGCGGGCGCCGATAAAGAGACCCAGTACTTC. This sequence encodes CASSLGLAGADKETQYF. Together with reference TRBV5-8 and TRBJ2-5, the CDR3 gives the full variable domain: EAGVTQSPTHLIKTRGQQATLRCSPISGHTSVYWYQQALGLGLQFLLWYDEGEERNRGNFPPRFSGRQFPNYSSELNVNALELEDSALYLCASSLGLAGADKETQYFGPGTRLLVL.

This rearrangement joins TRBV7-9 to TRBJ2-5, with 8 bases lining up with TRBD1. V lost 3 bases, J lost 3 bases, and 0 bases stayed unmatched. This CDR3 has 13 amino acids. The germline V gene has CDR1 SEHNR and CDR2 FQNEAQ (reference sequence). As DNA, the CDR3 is TGTGCCAGCAGCTTGGACAGGGAAGAGACCCAGTACTTC. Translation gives CASSLDREETQYF.

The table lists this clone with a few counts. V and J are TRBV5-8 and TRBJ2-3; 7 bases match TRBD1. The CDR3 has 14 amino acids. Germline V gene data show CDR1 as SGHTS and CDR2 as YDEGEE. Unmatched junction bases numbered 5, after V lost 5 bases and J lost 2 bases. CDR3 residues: CASSAEGATDTQYF. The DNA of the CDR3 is TGTGCCAGCAGTGCCGAGGGGGCCACAGATACGCAGTATTTT.